This TCR beta chain emerged from a study of human T cells and chemical hapten exposure. Indicated time point: patch test 1, 2 weeks after DPC sensitization. The treatment was: therapeutic diphenylcyclopropenone sensitization with weekly scalp DPC. TCRdb fed the RACE reads into MiXCR, producing one record per CDR3 protein. Among 120,000 or so distinct CDR3 sequences listed, approximately 13% were seen once. Trimming took 5 bases from V and 8 from J, leaving 18 bases between them. Germline lookup yields CDR1 MNHNS and CDR2 SASEGT. CDR3 size: 14 residues. V and J are TRBV6-1 and TRBJ1-1, with D possibly TRBD1 on 6 matching bases. This specimen consisted of whole blood, obtained in connection with sensitization to the hapten diphenylcyclopropenone (DPC). The TCR originated in a man younger than 35 with alopecia areata. Some clones in this sample may be carry-over from other donors' samples. The CDR3 region is CASSPTITGTEAFF. Written as DNA, the CDR3 is TGTGCCAGCAGTCCGACTATTACCGGGACAGAAGCTTTCTTT.